This T cell receptor beta chain was observed in a study of Ad26.COV2.S vaccination and SARS-CoV-2 variants. Clones were read by immunoSEQ multiplex PCR, and TCRdb kept only the in-frame ones, dropping some. This table holds around 400,000 clones, approximately 89% found once. Germline assignment: CDR1 MNHNS and CDR2 SASEGT. V lost 1 base and J 0 bases, leaving 4 bases between the germline ends. The CDR3 is 14 amino acids. Treatment of the sample: 19 received Ad26.COV2.S at low or high dose, single or two shots; about 5 received placebo; per-sample allocation not given. The study sampled participants on day 63 after the first vaccine or placebo injection. Findings of the study overall: There was a possibility that the TCR breadth and depth analyses underestimated total T cell responses.

A note on this clone: No antigen is known for it.

The receptor's source is a person between 18 and 65 years old who received the Ad26.COV2.S COVID-19 vaccine or a placebo. V gene TRBV6-1 combines with J gene TRBJ1-5, with D unresolved. Sequencing was performed on peripheral blood, taken in a trial of Ad26.COV2.S vaccine versus placebo. The CDR3 reads CASSEGYSNQPQHF. The CDR3 DNA reads TGTGCCAGCAGTGAAGGGTATAGCAATCAGCCCCAGCATTTT.